The text below deals with one T cell receptor beta chain. After removal of 4 bases from V and 1 base from J, the junction contained 11 bases not matched to a gene. Germline assignment: CDR1 SGHRS and CDR2 YFSETQ. This CDR3 region has 17 residues. Method: immunoSEQ multiplex PCR; TCRdb's copy keeps in-frame clones and lacks some. The sample records approximately 140,000 clones, 92% being singletons. The data are from a study of T cell responses to AZD1222 COVID-19 vaccine. This receptor was taken from an adult who received the AZD1222 COVID-19 vaccine. The rearrangement links TRBV5-1 to TRBJ1-1; 9 nucleotides agree with TRBD1. Here the sequenced sample was peripheral blood, taken 28 days after the second AZD1222 dose. CDR3 protein: CASSARWTGAGNTEAFF. The CDR3 DNA sequence: TGCGCCAGCAGCGCCCGGTGGACAGGGGCTGGGAACACTGAAGCTTTCTTT.